These 27 T cell receptor beta chains share one sample of origin, sequenced in a study of human T cells and chemical hapten exposure. TCRdb re-called the RACE reads with MiXCR, one entry per CDR3 protein. The table lists 50,000 to 80,000 distinct CDR3 sequences, about 10% of them singletons, with about 2% in the top ten. The time point here: patch test 3, about 24 weeks after DPC sensitization. The treatment is: therapeutic diphenylcyclopropenone sensitization with weekly scalp DPC. The input for sequencing was whole blood, taken in connection with sensitization to the hapten diphenylcyclopropenone (DPC). The source is a woman aged 30 to 39 with alopecia areata. Some clones in this sample may be carry-over from other donors' samples.

This clonotype was seen a few times. This rearrangement joins TRBV20-1 to TRBJ2-7; 9 bases are a match to TRBD1. Trimming cost V 3 bases and J 3 bases; bases outside gene matches: 3. CDR1 and CDR2 (germline): DFQATT, SNEGSKA (reference sequence). The CDR3 consists of 13 residues. CDR3 sequence: CSARRGQGYEQYF. The CDR3 bases are TGCAGTGCTAGGAGGGGACAGGGCTACGAGCAGTACTTC.

For the CDR3, the DNA is TGTGCCAGCAGCTTCCGGGGACTTATGTACTTC. Its protein product is CASSFRGLMYF. J is TRBJ2-5 and V is TRBV14, with D maybe TRBD2 (6 bases). The V and J ends lost 5 bases and 13 bases respectively, with 14 bases between them. CDR1 is SGHDN, CDR2 FVKESK, per germline. The CDR3 is 11 amino acids.

J is TRBJ2-7 and V is TRBV28; 9 bases align to TRBD1. The germline CDR1 and CDR2 sequences are MDHEN and SYDVKM. The CDR3 spans 13 residues. V lost 5 bases, J lost 2 bases, and 1 base stayed unmatched. CDR3 bases: TGTGCCAGCAGTCGGACAGGGGCCTACGAGCAGTACTTC. Translating gives CASSRTGAYEQYF.

This clonotype appeared many times. V is TRBV28 and J is TRBJ1-6, with unresolved D. The germline CDR1 and CDR2 sequences are MDHEN and SYDVKM. Trimming stripped 3 bases from V and 9 bases from J, with 15 bases between. CDR3 length equals 15 residues. CDR3 DNA: TGTGCCAGCAGTTTTCCGTTCCCGACGGGTTCACCCCTCCACTTT. The encoded protein is CASSFPFPTGSPLHF.

This clonotype was seen a handful of times. The chain links TRBV12-3 or TRBV12-4 to TRBJ1-6, with D perhaps TRBD1 (5 bases). The CDR3 totals 14 residues. Trimming removed 8 bases from V and 7 bases from J, with 15 bases in between. As DNA, the CDR3 is TGTGCCAGCCGACACCGGGACCCCAATTCACCCCTCCACTTT. This codes for CASRHRDPNSPLHF.

The chain joins TRBV27 to TRBJ1-6; D uncertain. The CDR3 covers 15 residues. Per the germline V gene, CDR1 is MNHEY and CDR2 is SMNVEV (reference sequence). The V end was cut by 3 bases, the J end by 9 bases, with 15 bases between. CDR3 in amino acids: CASSFLPVYRSPLHF. The CDR3 DNA reads as TGTGCCAGCAGTTTTCTGCCCGTTTACCGTTCACCCCTCCACTTT.

This clonotype was observed many times. The J gene is TRBJ2-7, the V gene TRBV3-1, with D unresolved. Germline CDR1 and CDR2: LGHDT and YNNKEL (reference sequence). The CDR3 runs 13 residues. V was trimmed by 2 bases and J by 1 base, leaving 6 bases between them. CDR3 sequence (DNA): TGTGCCAGCAGCCAACCTCTTTCCTACGAGCAGTACTTC. This encodes CASSQPLSYEQYF.

In this sample, this clonotype turned up a few times. The rearrangement joins TRBV28 to TRBJ2-4; the D is unclear. CDR1 and CDR2 from the germline V gene are MDHEN and SYDVKM. The CDR3 contains 16 residues. V lost 4 bases to trimming and J lost 4 bases, with 17 bases between them. CDR3 residues: CASSSHSAPHKNIQYF. In DNA form, the CDR3 reads TGTGCCAGCAGTTCGCACTCCGCTCCCCATAAAAACATTCAGTACTTC.

The rearrangement uses TRBV7-9 and TRBJ2-5, with TRBD2 as a possible D gene (6 bases). The CDR3 has 15 residues. CDR1 is SEHNR and CDR2 is FQNEAQ in the germline V gene (reference sequence). Trimming removed 6 bases at V and 4 bases at J, with 18 bases between. The CDR3 DNA sequence: TGTGCCAGCAGATCCTTTCGGGGGAGGTCAGAGACCCAGTACTTC. Its translation: CASRSFRGRSETQYF.

This clonotype has more than one count but fewer than ten. This chain connects TRBV29-1 to TRBJ2-7, with D maybe TRBD1 (5 bases). The germline gives CDR1 SQVTM, CDR2 ANQGSEA. CDR3 length: 14 amino acids. Trimming removed 6 bases at V and 3 bases at J, with 18 bases between. The CDR3 protein is CSVMTDSTRYEQYF. The CDR3 DNA is TGCAGCGTCATGACAGACAGTACACGCTACGAGCAGTACTTC.

The rearrangement joins TRBV14 to TRBJ1-3, with D tentatively TRBD1 (5 bases). Germline CDR1 SGHDN, CDR2 FVKESK. V shed 5 bases and J shed 2 bases, with 10 bases lying between them. The CDR3 consists of 14 residues. The DNA of the CDR3 is TGTGCCAGCAGCTTTGACAGACCTGGAAACACCATATATTTT. Translation gives CASSFDRPGNTIYF.

This clonotype has more than one count but fewer than ten. V is TRBV4-2 and J is TRBJ1-4, with D perhaps TRBD1 (5 bases). With 10 bases removed from V and 1 base from J, the gap between germline ends came to 13 bases. Germline V gene lookup returns CDR1 LGHNA and CDR2 YNFKEQ. CDR3 size: 14 residues. For the CDR3, the DNA is TGTGCCATCTCGCGGGGGGGAACTAATGAAAAACTGTTTTTT. This sequence encodes CAISRGGTNEKLFF.

This clonotype was counted only a few times. The rearrangement joins TRBV25-1 to TRBJ2-5, with D perhaps TRBD2 (6 bases). The CDR3 spans 13 residues. Between the trimmed V and J ends, which lost 8 bases and 4 bases, there was a span of 14 bases. Germline assignment: CDR1 MGHDK and CDR2 SYGVNS. CDR3 sequence: CASALAPGETQYF. CDR3 coding DNA: TGTGCCAGCGCGCTAGCGCCCGGAGAGACCCAGTACTTC.

V and J are TRBV20-1 and TRBJ2-3; D is possibly TRBD2 (5 bases). The CDR3 is 14 amino acids. V lost 0 bases to trimming and J lost 6 bases, with 13 bases between them. Germline CDR1 is DFQATT and CDR2 is SNEGSKA (reference sequence). The CDR3 DNA is TGCAGTGCTAGAGACTCCGTTACGGGGGATACGCAGTATTTT. It specifies CSARDSVTGDTQYF.

This clonotype was found many times. CDR3 coding DNA: TGTGCCAGCAGCGTAGGGGTGCCCTCTGGAAACACCATATATTTT. Translating it yields CASSVGVPSGNTIYF. This rearrangement joins TRBV9 to TRBJ1-3; D unclear. The CDR3 runs 15 residues. The ends were cut back, 0 bases at V and 0 bases at J, with 7 bases in the middle. Germline CDR1 and CDR2: SGDLS and YYNGEE.

On this clonotype itself: A junction end diverges from the germline sequence, so it may reflect a read error. The CDR3 DNA reads as TGTGCCACCAGAAGAGACAGTGCAACTAATGAAAAACTGTTTTTT. Translation gives CATRRDSATNEKLFF. The chain joins TRBV15 to TRBJ1-4, with D possibly matching TRBD1 (5 bases). Germline CDR1 reads LNHNV; CDR2 reads YYDKDF (reference sequence). CDR3 size: 15 residues.

The V and J genes are TRBV10-1 and TRBJ1-1, with a tentative D call TRBD1 (5 bases). Germline V lookup: CDR1 WNHNN, CDR2 SYGVQD (reference sequence). Trimming removed 5 bases from V and 5 bases from J, with 18 bases in between. The CDR3 loop spans 15 amino acids. CDR3 bases: TGCGCCAGCAGTCCCTCGCGGGGCGTAGGTACTGAAGCTTTCTTT. This encodes CASSPSRGVGTEAFF.

The rearrangement links TRBV30 to TRBJ1-2; weak D call: TRBD1 (6 bases). This CDR3 has 13 residues. Germline CDR1 and CDR2: GTSNPN and SVGIG (reference sequence). Trimming pared 5 bases from V and 6 bases from J, leaving 16 bases between. CDR3 sequence reads: CAWSSGGQDGYTF. For the CDR3, the DNA is TGTGCCTGGTCAAGCGGGGGCCAGGATGGCTACACCTTC.

This clonotype was observed many times. This chain uses TRBV10-1 with TRBJ1-1; perhaps TRBD1 as D (5 bases). Trimming shortened V by 7 bases and J by 0 bases, and 9 bases separated the two germline ends. Germline V gene data show CDR1 as WNHNN and CDR2 as SYGVQD (reference sequence). The CDR3 loop spans 13 amino acids. The CDR3 DNA sequence: TGCGCCAGCACCGGGGGTTTGAACACTGAAGCTTTCTTT. It yields the protein CASTGGLNTEAFF.

The chain employs TRBV28 and TRBJ2-7; TRBD1 agrees at 9 bases. The V segment lost 5 bases and the J segment 0 bases; nucleotides outside the gene matches: 2. The CDR3 is 14 residues long. CDR1 and CDR2 (germline): MDHEN, SYDVKM. CDR3 in DNA: TGTGCCAGCAGTACGACAGGGGGCTCCTACGAGCAGTACTTC. Protein: CASSTTGGSYEQYF.

The chain recombines TRBV4-1 with TRBJ2-6; 7 bases align to TRBD1. This CDR3 comprises 18 residues. V shed 3 bases, J shed 0 bases, and the junction held 8 bases outside the gene matches. Germline loops: CDR1 MGHRA, CDR2 YSYEKL. CDR3 bases: TGCGCCAGCAGCCATCCCGGGACAGAAAGCTCTGGGGCCAACGTCCTGACTTTC. Translation gives CASSHPGTESSGANVLTF.

Ten or more counts support this clonotype. The V and J genes are TRBV7-9 and TRBJ2-7, with D possibly being TRBD2 (6 bases). The CDR3 has 13 amino acids. The germline V and J ends were trimmed by 2 bases and 5 bases, with 10 bases remaining between them. Germline V gene data show CDR1 as SEHNR and CDR2 as FQNEAQ (reference sequence). The CDR3 reads CASSLRGIDEQYF. As DNA, the CDR3 is TGTGCCAGCAGCTTACGGGGGATTGACGAGCAGTACTTC.

The rearrangement joins TRBV4-2 to TRBJ1-1; the D is unclear. V was pared by 4 bases and J by 0 bases, with 12 bases between. CDR1 LGHNA and CDR2 YNFKEQ come from the germline V gene. The CDR3 runs 15 residues. The CDR3 DNA follows: TGTGCCAGCAGCCTGTTCGCCGGACTGAACACTGAAGCTTTCTTT. Translation: CASSLFAGLNTEAFF.

The gene calls are TRBV2 and TRBJ2-1, with 7 bases matching TRBD2. Germline assignment: CDR1 SNHLY and CDR2 FYNNEI. V lost 6 bases to trimming and J lost 8 bases; unmatched junction nucleotides: 4. This CDR3 spans 12 amino acids. This CDR3 is CASSGAGHEQFF. In DNA form, the CDR3 reads TGTGCCAGCAGCGGAGCGGGGCATGAGCAGTTCTTC.

This clonotype occurred many times. This rearrangement joins TRBV13 to TRBJ2-3; D is ambiguous. This CDR3 contains 12 residues. Germline V gene lookup returns CDR1 PRHDT and CDR2 FYEKMQ (reference sequence). V lost 4 bases to trimming and J lost 6 bases, with 8 bases between them. CDR3 nucleotide sequence: TGTGCCAGCAGCTACCCCGGCGATACGCAGTATTTT. Encoded protein: CASSYPGDTQYF.

This clonotype was found a few times. This chain links TRBV11-3 with TRBJ2-2; 7 bases line up with TRBD2. Germline V lookup: CDR1 SGHNT, CDR2 YENEEA. The CDR3 spans 14 residues. Trimming removed 4 bases from V and 6 bases from J; junction bases left unmatched: 5. The CDR3 protein is CASSSQTSPGELFF. DNA of the CDR3: TGTGCCAGCAGCTCGCAGACTAGCCCCGGGGAGCTGTTTTTT. Filled out from reference TRBV11-3 and TRBJ2-2, the complete variable domain reads EAGVVQSPRYKIIEKKQPVAFWCNPISGHNTLYWYLQNLGQGPELLIRYENEEAVDDSQLPKDRFSAERLKGVDSTLKIQPAELGDSAVYLCASSSQTSPGELFFGEGSRLTVL.

The chain is built from TRBV21-1 and TRBJ1-1; no check of the table's D call, TRBD1, against the DNA was made. TRBV21-1 is marked as a pseudogene. The CDR3 consists of 15 residues. The CDR3 bases are TGTGCCAGCAGCCCTCAGAGGGGGGTGAACACTGAAGCTTTCTTT. It specifies CASSPQRGVNTEAFF.